This passage covers 23 T cell receptor beta chains from one sample sequenced in a study of cytomegalovirus exposure and HLA in healthy donors. Both 60 Vbeta primers and 13 Jbeta primers went into the PCR. Here immunoSEQ multiplex PCR was the method, and the copy in TCRdb shows in-frame clones only, minus some. The sample includes under 150,000 clones, approximately 80% of them seen just once. The sample taken for sequencing was PBMCs. The receptor source for this set is a man aged 25 to 45 in good health and CMV-seropositive.

In the case of this clone: This same CDR3 is encoded by further DNA sequences in the sample. The rearrangement uses TRBV19 and TRBJ1-5; TRBD1 aligns across 8 bases. The V and J ends lost 2 bases and 7 bases, in that order; junction bases with no gene match: 7. The CDR3 spans 15 residues. CDR1 and CDR2 (germline): LNHDA, SQIVND (reference sequence). The CDR3 spells CASSIQGARNQPQHF. The CDR3 DNA reads as TGTGCCAGTAGTATACAGGGGGCACGAAACCAGCCCCAGCATTTT.

This chain joins TRBV29-1 and TRBJ1-2; D gene unclear. The germline CDR1 and CDR2 sequences are SQVTM and ANQGSEA. The V gene lost 6 bases and the J gene lost 0 bases, with 14 bases spanning the gap. There are 14 residues in the CDR3. Here the CDR3 reads CSVPLGGANYGYTF. CDR3 bases: TGCAGCGTCCCTCTCGGCGGTGCTAACTATGGCTACACCTTC.

The chain carries TRBV5-4 and TRBJ1-2; D is undetermined. Trimming took 5 bases from V and 8 from J, leaving 25 bases between them. The CDR3 totals 16 residues. Germline CDR1 is SGHNT and CDR2 is YYREEE (reference sequence). CDR3 in DNA: TGTGCCAGCAGTTCAGCCGAGGACGGAGGAATGGGAGGCTACACCTTC. This codes for CASSSAEDGGMGGYTF.

The chain is built from TRBV27 and TRBJ1-5, with D possibly being TRBD1 (6 bases). Germline values: CDR1 MNHEY, CDR2 SMNVEV (reference sequence). This CDR3 is 15 amino acids long. V lost 1 base to trimming and J lost 6 bases, with 13 bases between them. DNA of the CDR3: TGTGCCAGCAGTTTATGGGCGGGAGGGGGTCAGCCCCAGCATTTT. Translation gives CASSLWAGGGQPQHF.

The chain links TRBV18 to TRBJ2-7, with TRBD2 identical over 12 bases. The germline V gene encodes CDR1 KGHSH and CDR2 LQKENI. The CDR3 has 19 amino acids. The V segment lost 6 bases and the J segment 4 bases; nucleotides outside the gene matches: 19. CDR3: CASSPSMESTSGRPYEQYF. The CDR3 DNA reads as TGTGCCAGCTCCCCCAGCATGGAATCGACTAGCGGGAGACCTTACGAGCAGTACTTC.

This clone was seen only once. The chain recombines TRBV27 with TRBJ1-1; 7 bases are a match to TRBD1. In germline, CDR1 is MNHEY, CDR2 SMNVEV (reference sequence). The CDR3 length is 14 residues. The trim removed 6 bases at V and 1 base at J, leaving 5 bases unmatched. This chain's CDR3 is CASRVTGSNTEAFF. CDR3 coding DNA: TGTGCCAGCAGGGTGACAGGGTCGAACACTGAAGCTTTCTTT.

This clone was observed a few times. Other nucleotide sequences in the sample specify the same CDR3. This chain connects TRBV7-2 to TRBJ1-3; D is unclear. V lost 3 bases and J lost 0, with 9 bases in between. This CDR3 is built from 15 residues. CDR1 is SGHTA and CDR2 is FQGNSA in the germline V gene. CDR3 in DNA: TGTGCCAGCAGCTTGAACAGTTTCTCTGGAAACACCATATATTTT. This sequence encodes CASSLNSFSGNTIYF.

The chain has TRBV7-2 and TRBJ2-1; the match to TRBD2 covers 7 bases. Germline CDR1 SGHTA, CDR2 FQGNSA. V lost 1 base to trimming and J lost 3 bases; unmatched junction nucleotides: 3. The CDR3 length is 15 residues. The CDR3 here is CASSLVPSGYNEQFF. Here the CDR3 DNA reads TGTGCCAGCAGCTTAGTACCTAGCGGCTACAATGAGCAGTTCTTC.

The chain recombines TRBV14 with TRBJ1-5; D is unresolved. The V and J ends lost 1 base and 1 base respectively, with 8 bases between them. The germline V gene has CDR1 SGHDN and CDR2 FVKESK. This CDR3 region has 15 residues. In nucleotides, the CDR3 is TGTGCCAGCAGCCAAGTGTCCAGAAGCAATCAGCCCCAGCATTTT. Amino acids: CASSQVSRSNQPQHF.

V gene TRBV6-1 combines with J gene TRBJ2-7; 7 bases fit TRBD2. V trimming: 7 bases; J trimming: 2 bases; junction bases outside the gene matches: 11. This CDR3 is 15 amino acids long. Germline V CDR1 and CDR2: MNHNS, SASEGT. DNA of the CDR3: TGTGCCAGCATCCCCCTGGGACTACTACCCTACGAGCAGTACTTC. It yields the protein CASIPLGLLPYEQYF.

This clone was recorded a few times. V gene TRBV10-3 combines with J gene TRBJ1-1; 11 positions match TRBD1. CDR3 length equals 16 residues. Germline V gives CDR1 ENHRY, CDR2 SYGVKD. V shed 10 bases and J 5 bases; nucleotides not matched to a gene: 15. The CDR3 bases are TGTGCCACCCGGACCAATCCGGGACAGGGGGAAACTGAAGCTTTCTTT. This gives the protein CATRTNPGQGETEAFF.

Of note for this clone: Germline and junction disagree at one end, which may indicate a read error. The identical CDR3 is also encoded by other nucleotide sequences in the sample. The chain uses TRBV18 and TRBJ2-1; TRBD1 might be the D (6 bases). This CDR3 spans 14 amino acids. Germline assignment: CDR1 KGHSH and CDR2 LQKENI. The chain's CDR3 is CASSPRTGNNEQFF. CDR3 DNA: TGCGCCAGCTCACCCAGAACAGGGAACAATGAGCAGTTCTTC.

This chain joins TRBV6-6 and TRBJ1-1, with D possibly TRBD1 on 6 matching bases. The V gene lost 0 bases and the J gene lost 8 bases, with 10 bases spanning the gap. The CDR3 is made up of 13 amino acids. CDR1 MNHNY and CDR2 SVGAGI come from the germline V gene (reference sequence). The CDR3 loop is CASSYSGAVEAFF. Here the CDR3 DNA reads TGTGCCAGCAGTTACTCGGGGGCGGTAGAAGCTTTCTTT.

The V call is TRBV27, the J call TRBJ2-4; 11 bases map to TRBD1. The germline V gene has CDR1 MNHEY and CDR2 SMNVEV (reference sequence). The CDR3 is 14 residues long. Unmatched junction bases numbered 5, after V lost 7 bases and J lost 6 bases. The CDR3 sequence is CASTRDRGTNIQYF. The CDR3 DNA sequence: TGTGCCAGCACCCGGGACAGGGGGACAAACATTCAGTACTTC.

This sequence joins TRBV5-1 and TRBJ2-7, with unresolved D. The CDR3 sequence is 13 residues long. V lost 0 bases to trimming and J lost 2 bases, with 6 bases between them. Germline values: CDR1 SGHRS, CDR2 YFSETQ. CDR3 sequence reads: CASSLDSPYEQYF. The CDR3 DNA is TGCGCCAGCAGCTTGGACAGCCCCTACGAGCAGTACTTC.

This clone appeared a few times. This chain uses TRBV5-1 with TRBJ1-3; D is unresolved. The CDR3 contains 14 residues. Germline CDR1 is SGHRS and CDR2 is YFSETQ. Trimming left V 7 bases short and J 1 base short, with 12 bases between. The CDR3 DNA reads TGCGCCAGCTCCCCCTCGGAGTCTGGAAACACCATATATTTT. Translation: CASSPSESGNTIYF.

The V and J genes are TRBV19 and TRBJ1-4, with D unclear. Germline CDR1 reads LNHDA; CDR2 reads SQIVND (reference sequence). The CDR3 runs 11 residues. V dropped 2 bases and J dropped 8 bases, with 3 bases sitting between them. CDR3 sequence reads: CASSISEKLFF. CDR3 sequence (DNA): TGTGCCAGTAGTATATCAGAAAAACTGTTTTTT.

The gene calls are TRBV6-5 and TRBJ1-2; 12 nucleotides match TRBD1. V lost 5 bases and J lost 8; bases outside the gene matches: 6. This CDR3 is 14 amino acids long. Germline lookup yields CDR1 MNHEY and CDR2 SVGAGI. The CDR3 DNA follows: TGTGCCAGCAGTCCGGGGACAGGGGGCAGAGGCTACACCTTC. Amino acids: CASSPGTGGRGYTF.

V and J are TRBV28 and TRBJ1-2; 8 bases are a match to TRBD1. V shed 4 bases and J 5 bases; nucleotides not matched to a gene: 9. Germline lookup yields CDR1 MDHEN and CDR2 SYDVKM. This CDR3 spans 15 amino acids. CDR3 sequence reads: CASSSPEQGVYGYTF. CDR3 coding DNA: TGTGCCAGCAGTTCCCCCGAACAGGGGGTATATGGCTACACCTTC.

The genes are TRBV7-9 and TRBJ2-7, with no clear D. Germline lookup yields CDR1 SEHNR and CDR2 FQNEAQ (reference sequence). V was shortened by 3 bases and J by 0 bases, with 3 bases between the two germline ends. The CDR3 spans 12 residues. The CDR3 DNA is TGTGCCAGCAGCTTGAGCTCCTACGAGCAGTACTTC. This translates into CASSLSSYEQYF.

This clone has only a few counts. This chain joins TRBV6-1 and TRBJ2-1; 12 bases align to TRBD2. The CDR3 extends over 15 amino acids. J gave up 4 bases and V 5 bases, and 3 bases lay outside the gene matches. Germline-derived CDR1 and CDR2 are MNHNS and SASEGT. The CDR3 loop is CASSRGLAGYNEQFF. Written as DNA, the CDR3 is TGTGCCAGCAGTCGAGGACTAGCGGGATACAATGAGCAGTTCTTC.

The J gene is TRBJ1-4, the V gene TRBV6-5, with D possibly TRBD1 on 5 matching bases. Trimming left V 6 bases short and J 10 bases short, with 21 bases between. The CDR3 is made up of 15 amino acids. Germline CDR1 and CDR2: MNHEY and SVGAGI. CDR3 bases: TGTGCCAGCAGCACGCGGGACGCCGGCCAGGGAAAACTGTTTTTT. Protein sequence: CASSTRDAGQGKLFF.

The chain has TRBV9 and TRBJ1-1, with TRBD1 as a possible D gene (5 bases). The germline V gene encodes CDR1 SGDLS and CDR2 YYNGEE. V was clipped by 2 bases and J by 3 bases, with 11 bases between them. The CDR3 contains 14 residues. CDR3 residues: CASSVPGLDTEAFF. Written as DNA, the CDR3 is TGTGCCAGCAGCGTGCCAGGGTTGGACACTGAAGCTTTCTTT.